Listed below are T cell receptor beta chains from one sample, sequenced in a study of blood T cell repertoires in COVID-19. Only in-frame clones appear in the TCRdb table, and some are missing; sequencing was by immunoSEQ multiplex PCR. The sample consists of about 270,000 clones, approximately 90% of them appearing once. Material for sequencing was PBMCs or T cells enriched from blood (not recorded which). The receptors originated from a woman in her forties with acute COVID-19. Each CDR3 is given with its conserved first and last residue. The D gene is left open where the match is weak. Some rows mark clone size as missing; the rest say once, few, many or name a class of expanded clone.

d_call: .
clone_size: once
j_call: TRBJ1-5
v_call: TRBV27
cdr3_aa: CASSNGGSGYQPQHF
cdr3_nt: TGTGCCAGCTCCAACGGGGGGTCCGGGTATCAGCCCCAGCATTTT

d_call: TRBD1
clone_size: .
j_call: TRBJ2-4
v_call: TRBV11-2
cdr3_aa: CASSFWTGNSKNIQYF
cdr3_nt: TGTGCCAGCAGCTTTTGGACAGGGAATTCCAAAAACATTCAGTACTTC

d_call: .
clone_size: once
j_call: TRBJ2-2
v_call: TRBV28
cdr3_aa: CASSFSDRDSGELFF
cdr3_nt: TGTGCCAGCAGTTTTTCCGACAGGGACTCCGGGGAGCTGTTTTTT

d_call: .
clone_size: .
j_call: TRBJ1-1
v_call: TRBV10-3
cdr3_aa: CAISDVRGGLVTEAFF
cdr3_nt: TGTGCCATCAGTGACGTGAGGGGGGGCTTGGTCACTGAAGCTTTCTTT

d_call: TRBD2
clone_size: once
j_call: TRBJ2-1
v_call: TRBV7-3
cdr3_aa: CASSQAGGREQFF
cdr3_nt: TGTGCCAGCAGCCAAGCGGGGGGACGGGAGCAGTTCTTC

d_call: .
clone_size: .
j_call: TRBJ2-2
v_call: TRBV15
cdr3_aa: CATTYNTGELFF
cdr3_nt: TGTGCCACCACGTATAACACCGGGGAGCTGTTTTTT

d_call: TRBD1
clone_size: few
j_call: TRBJ1-4
v_call: TRBV6-5
cdr3_aa: CASKTGGREKLFF
cdr3_nt: TGTGCCAGCAAAACAGGGGGCCGGGAAAAACTGTTTTTT

d_call: .
clone_size: .
j_call: TRBJ1-2
v_call: TRBV7-2
cdr3_aa: CASSLSGKEGLYGYTF
cdr3_nt: TGTGCCAGCAGCTTATCCGGGAAGGAGGGGCTCTATGGCTACACCTTC

d_call: .
clone_size: .
j_call: TRBJ1-2
v_call: TRBV5-1
cdr3_aa: CASSSAGNYGYTF
cdr3_nt: TGCGCCAGCAGCTCCGCGGGGAACTATGGCTACACCTTC

d_call: TRBD1
clone_size: .
j_call: TRBJ1-2
v_call: TRBV4-2
cdr3_aa: CASSQDARDRGYGYTF
cdr3_nt: TGTGCCAGCAGCCAAGACGCCCGGGACAGGGGTTACGGCTACACCTTC

d_call: TRBD2
clone_size: .
j_call: TRBJ2-7
v_call: TRBV5-1
cdr3_aa: CASSLRSGSSYEQYF
cdr3_nt: TGCGCCAGCAGCTTACGTAGCGGGAGTTCCTACGAGCAGTACTTC

d_call: TRBD2
clone_size: .
j_call: TRBJ2-3
v_call: TRBV6-1
cdr3_aa: CASSDSERLAGDTQYF
cdr3_nt: TGTGCCAGCAGTGATTCTGAGCGGCTAGCGGGAGATACGCAGTATTTT

d_call: TRBD2
clone_size: once
j_call: TRBJ2-1
v_call: TRBV24-1
cdr3_aa: CATSDASGTSGYNEQFF
cdr3_nt: TGTGCCACCAGTGATGCATCCGGGACTAGCGGTTACAATGAGCAGTTCTTC

d_call: TRBD2
clone_size: .
j_call: TRBJ2-5
v_call: TRBV3-1/TRBV3-2
cdr3_aa: CASSQRVAGARETQYF
cdr3_nt: TGTGCCAGCAGCCAAAGGGTAGCGGGGGCGCGGGAGACCCAGTACTTC